What follows is one T cell receptor (beta chain) and its context. Use of 60 Vbeta and 13 Jbeta primers characterized the PCR. Measured with immunoSEQ multiplex PCR; TCRdb has only the in-frame clones, and not every one. The sample consists of roughly 120,000 clones, around 75% of them appearing once. This sample is drawn from a study of cytomegalovirus exposure and HLA in healthy donors. As for the study in general: Among the 300 to 400 donors who were genotyped, about 79% fell in the genetic ancestry cluster that is associated with self-reported Caucasian donors.

V dropped 3 bases and J dropped 0 bases, with 7 bases sitting between them. This CDR3 region has 14 residues. CDR1 is SGHTA, CDR2 FQGNSA, per germline. The chain employs TRBV7-2 and TRBJ2-3; maybe TRBD2 (6 bases). This sequence was found in a woman in her late teens or twenties in good health and CMV-seronegative. The sample comprised PBMCs. The CDR3 protein is CASSFAGSTDTQYF. Written as DNA, the CDR3 is TGTGCCAGCAGCTTCGCGGGAAGCACAGATACGCAGTATTTT.